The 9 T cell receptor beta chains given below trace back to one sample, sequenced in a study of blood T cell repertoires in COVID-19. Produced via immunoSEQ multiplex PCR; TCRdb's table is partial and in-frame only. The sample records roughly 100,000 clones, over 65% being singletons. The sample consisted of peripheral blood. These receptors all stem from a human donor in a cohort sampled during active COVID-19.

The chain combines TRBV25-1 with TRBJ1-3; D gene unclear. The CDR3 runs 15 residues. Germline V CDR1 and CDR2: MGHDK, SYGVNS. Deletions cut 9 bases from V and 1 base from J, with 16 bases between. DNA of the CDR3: TGTGCCAGTACCGGTGGAGCCTTTTCTGGAAACACCATATATTTT. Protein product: CASTGGAFSGNTIYF.

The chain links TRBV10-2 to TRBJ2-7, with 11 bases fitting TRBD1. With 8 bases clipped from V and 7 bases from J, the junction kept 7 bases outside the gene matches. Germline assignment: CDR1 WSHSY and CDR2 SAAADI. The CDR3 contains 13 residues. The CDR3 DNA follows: TGCGCCAGCGGGGGGACAGGGGGTTTAGAGCAGTACTTC. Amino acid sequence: CASGGTGGLEQYF.

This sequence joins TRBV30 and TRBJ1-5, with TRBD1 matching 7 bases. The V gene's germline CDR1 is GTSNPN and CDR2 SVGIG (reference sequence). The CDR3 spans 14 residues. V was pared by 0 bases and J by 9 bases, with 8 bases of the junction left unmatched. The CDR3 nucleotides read TGTGCCTGGAGTGTACCACAGGGGTTTACGCCCCAGCATTTT. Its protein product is CAWSVPQGFTPQHF.

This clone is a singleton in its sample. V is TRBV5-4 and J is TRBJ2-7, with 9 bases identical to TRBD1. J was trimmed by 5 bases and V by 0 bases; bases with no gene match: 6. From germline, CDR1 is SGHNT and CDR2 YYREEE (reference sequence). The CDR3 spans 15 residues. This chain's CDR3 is CASSLGGTGLHEQYF. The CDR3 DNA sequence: TGTGCCAGCAGCTTGGGGGGGACAGGGTTACACGAGCAGTACTTC.

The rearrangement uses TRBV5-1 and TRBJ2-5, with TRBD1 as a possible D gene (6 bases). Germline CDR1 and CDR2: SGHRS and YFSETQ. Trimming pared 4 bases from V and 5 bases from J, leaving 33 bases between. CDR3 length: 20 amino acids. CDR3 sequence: CASSLTPQGLFGPTGETQYF. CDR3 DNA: TGCGCCAGCAGCCTAACCCCACAGGGTTTATTCGGCCCCACGGGGGAGACCCAGTACTTC.

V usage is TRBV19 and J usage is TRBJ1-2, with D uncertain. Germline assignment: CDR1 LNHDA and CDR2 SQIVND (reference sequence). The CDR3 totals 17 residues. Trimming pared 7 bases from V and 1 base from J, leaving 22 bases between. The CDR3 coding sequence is TGTGCCAGTACCTCCTCGGCAGCGAACAACTATAACTATGGCTACACCTTC. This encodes CASTSSAANNYNYGYTF. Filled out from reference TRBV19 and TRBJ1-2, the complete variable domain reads DGGITQSPKYLFRKEGQNVTLSCEQNLNHDAMYWYRQDPGQGLRLIYYSQIVNDFQKGDIAEGYSVSREKKESFPLTVTSAQKNPTAFYLCASTSSAANNYNYGYTFGSGTRLTVV.

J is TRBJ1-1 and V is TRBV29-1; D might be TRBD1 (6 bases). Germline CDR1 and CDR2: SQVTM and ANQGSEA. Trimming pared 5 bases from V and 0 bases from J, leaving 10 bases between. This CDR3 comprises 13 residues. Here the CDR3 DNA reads TGCAGCGTTCTGGGACACTTGAACACTGAAGCTTTCTTT. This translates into CSVLGHLNTEAFF.

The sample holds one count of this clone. The CDR3 coding sequence is TGTGCCAGTAGTATAGATCGGGTAGGGGTCGGTCAGCCCCAGCATTTT. This gives the protein CASSIDRVGVGQPQHF. The genes are TRBV19 and TRBJ1-5; tentative D call: TRBD1 (5 bases). With 0 bases removed from V and 6 bases from J, the gap between germline ends came to 15 bases. CDR1 is LNHDA, CDR2 SQIVND, per germline (reference sequence). The CDR3 runs to 16 residues.

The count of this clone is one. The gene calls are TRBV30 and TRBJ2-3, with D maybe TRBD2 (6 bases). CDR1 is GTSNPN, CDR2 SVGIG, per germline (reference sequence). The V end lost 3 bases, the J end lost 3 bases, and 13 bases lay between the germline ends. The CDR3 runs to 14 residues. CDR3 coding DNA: TGTGCCTGGAGCTGGGGACTGACTACAGATACGCAGTATTTT. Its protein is CAWSWGLTTDTQYF. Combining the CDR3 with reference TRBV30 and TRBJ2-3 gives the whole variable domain SQTIHQWPATLVQPVGSPLSLECTVEGTSNPNLYWYRQAAGRGLQLLFYSVGIGQISSEVPQNLSASRPQDRQFILSSKKLLLSDSGFYLCAWSWGLTTDTQYFGPGTRLTVL.